A selection of T cell receptor beta chains follows, all from one sample in a study of cytomegalovirus exposure and HLA in healthy donors. TCRdb's table, derived via immunoSEQ multiplex PCR, lists solely in-frame clones and lacks some. The table records 95,000 to 150,000 clones, around three quarters of them present only once. Sample: PBMCs. The source is a woman aged 30 to 39 in good health and CMV-seropositive. Both conserved end residues are part of each CDR3.

CDR3	V	J	length
CASRSRVFTEAFF	TRBV2	TRBJ1-1	13
CASSPRLTYNEQFF	TRBV5-6	TRBJ2-1	14
CASSQMGGRSLSGSYEQYF	TRBV4-2	TRBJ2-7	19
CASSLGGGRSGANVLTF	TRBV5-4	TRBJ2-6	17
CASSPGRANTEAFF	TRBV28	TRBJ1-1	14
CASRVGLNNEQFF	TRBV2	TRBJ2-1	13
CASFINTEAFF	TRBV27	TRBJ1-1	11
CASSRNREYTDTQYF	TRBV19	TRBJ2-3	15
CASSIDKFGQGHQPQHF	TRBV19	TRBJ1-5	17
CASRTGTGGTEAFF	TRBV6-5	TRBJ1-1	14
CASSPQGANTEAFF	TRBV7-6	TRBJ1-1	14
CASSYSQGSYEQYF	TRBV6-5	TRBJ2-7	14
CASSLGQGGNEQFF	TRBV11-3	TRBJ2-1	14
CASSSMTGWSEKLFF	TRBV28	TRBJ1-4	15
CASSFSSCPGQGRNEQFF	TRBV27	TRBJ2-1	18
CASSSASNYEQYF	TRBV27	TRBJ2-7	13
CASSLGTYNEQFF	TRBV5-5	TRBJ2-1	13
CASSRRGQSNIQYF	TRBV7-2	TRBJ2-4	14
CASSLTSTDTQYF	TRBV11-3	TRBJ2-3	13
CASSPGQGATNEKLFF	TRBV5-1	TRBJ1-4	16
CASRLDRGSYEQYF	TRBV6-1	-	14
CASSQGYTGELFF	TRBV18	TRBJ2-2	13
CASSTSGGATDTQYF	TRBV5-6	TRBJ2-3	15
CASSLGGGGKLFF	TRBV7-3	TRBJ1-4	13
CASSPRQGGNSPLHF	TRBV4-2	TRBJ1-6	15
CASSSRTDYNEQFF	TRBV11-2	TRBJ2-1	14
CASSFGLDTDTQYF	TRBV5-1	TRBJ2-3	14
CASSQDRGEQYF	TRBV7-9	TRBJ2-7	12
CASSLGGAGGNTIYF	TRBV28	TRBJ1-3	15
CASSQEWSGFYEQYF	TRBV4-1	TRBJ2-7	15
CAGQPLQDRGSDTQYF	TRBV2	TRBJ2-3	16
CASSSKTGLNTEAFF	TRBV6-5	TRBJ1-1	15
CASSQGSQHF	TRBV19	TRBJ1-5	10
CASSGQHSGGRETQYF	TRBV13	TRBJ2-5	16
CASSHGLAGGNEQFF	TRBV6-6	TRBJ2-1	15
CASSDLTGFVDEQFF	TRBV25-1	TRBJ2-1	15
CASSLVNGADTQYF	TRBV7-9	TRBJ2-3	14
CASRTGQQSGNTIYF	TRBV6-5	TRBJ1-3	15
CASRIRGGEETQYF	TRBV6-5	TRBJ2-5	14
CASSLGQGNEKLFF	TRBV5-1	TRBJ1-4	14
CASSQYGSGASDTQYF	TRBV4-3	TRBJ2-3	16
CASSVTSGGPRDTQYF	TRBV5-1	TRBJ2-3	16
CASSLFDEQFF	TRBV5-1	TRBJ2-1	11